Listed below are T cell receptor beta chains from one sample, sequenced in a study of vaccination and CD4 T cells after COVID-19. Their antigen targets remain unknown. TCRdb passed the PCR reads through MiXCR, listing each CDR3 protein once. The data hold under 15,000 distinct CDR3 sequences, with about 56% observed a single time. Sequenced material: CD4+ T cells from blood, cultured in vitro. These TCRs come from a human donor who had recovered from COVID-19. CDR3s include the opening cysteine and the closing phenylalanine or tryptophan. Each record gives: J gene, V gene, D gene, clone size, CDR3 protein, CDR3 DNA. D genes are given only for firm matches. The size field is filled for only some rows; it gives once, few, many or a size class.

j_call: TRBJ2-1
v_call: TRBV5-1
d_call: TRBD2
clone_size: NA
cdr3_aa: CASSSPSGGLRREGPNEQFF
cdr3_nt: TGCGCCAGCAGCTCTCCTTCGGGGGGTTTACGGCGGGAGGGTCCGAATGAGCAGTTCTTC

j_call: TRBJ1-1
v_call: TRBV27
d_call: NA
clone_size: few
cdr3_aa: CASSLTLDYNTEAFF
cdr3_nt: TGTGCCAGCAGTTTGACCCTTGACTATAACACTGAAGCTTTCTTT

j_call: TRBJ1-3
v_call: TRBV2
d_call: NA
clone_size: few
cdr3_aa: CASSGPRSSGNTIYF
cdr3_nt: TGTGCCAGCAGTGGGCCCCGGAGCTCTGGAAACACCATATATTTT

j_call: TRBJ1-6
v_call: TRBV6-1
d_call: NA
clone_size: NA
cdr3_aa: CASSLSDSPLHF
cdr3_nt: TGTGCCAGCAGTCTAAGCGATTCACCCCTCCACTTT

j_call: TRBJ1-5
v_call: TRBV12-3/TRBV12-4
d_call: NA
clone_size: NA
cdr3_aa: CASSLAGELGPQEPQHF
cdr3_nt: TGTGCCAGCAGTTTAGCGGGAGAATTGGGTCCCCAAGAGCCCCAGCATTTT

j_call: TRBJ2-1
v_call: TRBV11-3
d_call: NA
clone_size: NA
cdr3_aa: CASSFRSSSYNEQFF
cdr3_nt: TGTGCCAGCAGCTTCAGGAGCAGCTCCTACAATGAGCAGTTCTTT

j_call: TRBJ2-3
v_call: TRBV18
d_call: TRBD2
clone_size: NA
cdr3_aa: CASSPRRAGGTDTQYF
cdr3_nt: TGTGCCAGCTCACCACGGCGGGCGGGAGGAACAGATACGCAGTATTTT

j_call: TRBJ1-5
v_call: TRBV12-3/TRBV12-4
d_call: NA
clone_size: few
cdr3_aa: CASSHHFERSNQPQHF
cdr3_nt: TGTGCCAGCAGTCACCACTTTGAAAGGAGCAATCAGCCCCAGCATTTT

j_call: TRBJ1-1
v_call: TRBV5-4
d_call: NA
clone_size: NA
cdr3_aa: CASTPGTKNTEAFF
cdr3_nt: TGTGCCAGCACCCCCGGGACAAAGAACACTGAAGCTTTCTTT

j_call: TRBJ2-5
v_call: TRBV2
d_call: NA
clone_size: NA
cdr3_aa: CASSEAGSNQETQYF
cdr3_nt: TGTGCCAGCAGTGAAGCGGGTAGCAACCAAGAGACCCAGTACTTC

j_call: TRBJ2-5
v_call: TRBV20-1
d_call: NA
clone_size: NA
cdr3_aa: CSVIEGLVATQYF
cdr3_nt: TGCAGTGTCATAGAGGGGTTGGTGGCAACCCAGTACTTC

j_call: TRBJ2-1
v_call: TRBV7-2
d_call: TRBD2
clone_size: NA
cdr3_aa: CASIPQAGSSYNEQFF
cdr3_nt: TGTGCCAGCATCCCTCAAGCGGGGAGTTCCTACAATGAGCAGTTCTTC

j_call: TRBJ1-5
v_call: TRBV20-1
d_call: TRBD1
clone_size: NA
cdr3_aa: CSGRDRSNQPQHF
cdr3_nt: TGCAGTGGTAGGGACAGAAGCAATCAGCCCCAGCATTTT

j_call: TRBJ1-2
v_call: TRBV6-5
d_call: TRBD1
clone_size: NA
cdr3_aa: CASSYHRGGYTF
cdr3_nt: TGTGCCAGCAGTTACCACAGGGGGGGCTACACCTTC

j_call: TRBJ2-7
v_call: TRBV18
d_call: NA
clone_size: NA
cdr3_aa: CASSIDTSYEQYF
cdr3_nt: TGTGCCAGCTCAATAGACACGTCCTACGAGCAGTACTTC

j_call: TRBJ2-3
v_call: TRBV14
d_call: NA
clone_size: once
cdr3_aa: CASSINPVSTDTQYF
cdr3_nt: TGTGCCAGCAGCATAAACCCCGTCAGCACAGATACGCAGTATTTT

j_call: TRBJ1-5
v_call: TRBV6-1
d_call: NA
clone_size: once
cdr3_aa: CVSDTWGQGQPQHF
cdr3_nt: TGTGTCAGCGACACTTGGGGTCAGGGGCAGCCCCAGCATTTT

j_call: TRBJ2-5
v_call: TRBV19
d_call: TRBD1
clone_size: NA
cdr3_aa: CASSINRGGETQYF
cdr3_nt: TGTGCCAGTAGTATCAACAGGGGCGGGGAGACCCAGTACTTC

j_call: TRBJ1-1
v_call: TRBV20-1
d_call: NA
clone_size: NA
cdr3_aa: CSALDFLGGLGEAFF
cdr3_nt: TGCAGTGCCCTCGATTTCTTGGGGGGGCTTGGTGAAGCTTTCTTT

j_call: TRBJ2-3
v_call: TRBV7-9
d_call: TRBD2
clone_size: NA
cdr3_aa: CASRKVGAGGSDTQYF
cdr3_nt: TGTGCCAGCAGAAAGGTCGGGGCGGGGGGCTCAGATACGCAGTATTTT

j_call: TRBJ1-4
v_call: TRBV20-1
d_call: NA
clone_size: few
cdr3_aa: CSATDAGSTNEKLFF
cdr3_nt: TGCAGTGCTACCGATGCAGGATCAACTAATGAAAAACTGTTTTTT

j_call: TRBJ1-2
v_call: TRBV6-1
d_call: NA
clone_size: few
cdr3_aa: CASSDTVNYGYTF
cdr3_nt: TGTGCCAGCAGTGACACGGTTAACTATGGCTACACCTTC

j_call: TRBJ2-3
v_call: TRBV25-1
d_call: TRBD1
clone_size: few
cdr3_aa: CASSERQGRSADTQYF
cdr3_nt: TGTGCCAGCAGCGAACGACAGGGACGTTCAGCAGATACGCAGTATTTT

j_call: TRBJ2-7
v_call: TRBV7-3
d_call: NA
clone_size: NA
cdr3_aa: CASSLGPRSSYKQYF
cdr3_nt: TGTGCCAGCAGCTTAGGTCCCAGGAGCTCCTACAAGCAGTACTTC

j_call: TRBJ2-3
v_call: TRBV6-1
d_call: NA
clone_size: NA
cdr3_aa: CASSENMDTQYF
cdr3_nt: TGTGCCAGCAGTGAAAACATGGATACGCAGTATTTT

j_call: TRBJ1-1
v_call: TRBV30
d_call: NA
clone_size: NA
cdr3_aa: CALSQWDTEAFF
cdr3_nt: TGTGCCTTGTCGCAGTGGGACACTGAAGCTTTCTTT

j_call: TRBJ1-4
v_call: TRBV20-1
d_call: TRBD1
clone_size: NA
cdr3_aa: CSATARQGGEKLFF
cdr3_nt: TGCAGTGCTACAGCCAGACAGGGAGGTGAAAAACTGTTTTTT

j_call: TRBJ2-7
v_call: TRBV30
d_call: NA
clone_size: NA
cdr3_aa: CAWGSYEQYF
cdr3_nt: TGTGCCTGGGGAAGCTACGAGCAGTACTTC

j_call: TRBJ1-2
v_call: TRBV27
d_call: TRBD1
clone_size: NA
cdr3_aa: CASSLSGQGPNYGYTF
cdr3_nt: TGTGCCAGCAGTTTATCTGGACAGGGGCCCAACTATGGCTACACCTTC

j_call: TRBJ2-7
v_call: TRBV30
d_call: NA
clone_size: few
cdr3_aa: CAWADRAEQYF
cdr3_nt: TGTGCCTGGGCGGACAGAGCCGAGCAGTACTTC

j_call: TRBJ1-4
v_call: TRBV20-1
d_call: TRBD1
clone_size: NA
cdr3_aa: CSARGTGFEKLFF
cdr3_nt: TGCAGTGCTCGCGGGACAGGGTTCGAAAAACTGTTTTTT

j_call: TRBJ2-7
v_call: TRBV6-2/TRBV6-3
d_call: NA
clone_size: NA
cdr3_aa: CASSPNGGYEQYF
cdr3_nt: TGTGCCAGCAGCCCCAACGGCGGTTACGAGCAGTACTTC

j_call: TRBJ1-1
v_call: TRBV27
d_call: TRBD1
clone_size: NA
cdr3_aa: CASSLWSGGMTEAFF
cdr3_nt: TGTGCCAGCAGTTTATGGTCAGGGGGCATGACTGAAGCTTTCTTT

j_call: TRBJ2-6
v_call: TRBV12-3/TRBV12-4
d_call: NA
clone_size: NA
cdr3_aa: CASSSRDSGANVLTF
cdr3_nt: TGTGCCAGCAGTTCGCGGGACTCTGGGGCCAACGTCCTGACTTTC

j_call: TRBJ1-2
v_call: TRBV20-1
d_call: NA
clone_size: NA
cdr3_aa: CSAREGGHHGYTF
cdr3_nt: TGCAGTGCTAGAGAAGGGGGGCATCATGGCTACACCTTC

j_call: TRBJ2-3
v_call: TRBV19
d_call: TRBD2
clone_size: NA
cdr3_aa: CASKPAGGPPTDTQYF
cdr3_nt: TGTGCCAGTAAACCAGCGGGGGGCCCCCCCACAGATACGCAGTATTTT

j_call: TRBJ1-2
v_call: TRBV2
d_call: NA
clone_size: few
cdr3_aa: CASSEARTIFGYTF
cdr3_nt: TGTGCCAGCAGTGAAGCCCGAACCATTTTTGGCTACACCTTC